Below, 25 T cell receptor beta chains from the same sample are listed, as sequenced in a study of T-cell reconstitution after alpha-beta-depleted transplantation in children. Preparing the TCRbeta library involved the use of unique molecular identifiers. TCRdb fed the PCR reads into MiXCR, producing one record per CDR3 protein. The sample has almost 600,000 distinct CDR3 sequences; roughly 27% are singletons. Sample: PBMCs, taken before TCRalphabeta/CD19-depleted stem cell transplant. These receptors all come from a boy in the first two years of life with Wiskott-Aldrich syndrome, due to receive a stem cell transplant.

This clonotype occurred once. The CDR3 protein is CATSDFNRQGKLIEQFF. CDR3 coding DNA: TGTGCCACCAGTGATTTTAACCGACAGGGTAAACTCATTGAGCAGTTCTTC. V gene TRBV24-1 combines with J gene TRBJ2-1; 7 bases are a match to TRBD1. The CDR3 sequence is 17 residues long. V trimming: 1 base; J trimming: 9 bases; junction bases outside the gene matches: 14. CDR1 is KGHDR and CDR2 is SFDVKD in the germline V gene.

This clonotype was observed a few times. V usage is TRBV29-1 and J usage is TRBJ2-2; D gene uncertain. V lost 1 base to trimming and J lost 3 bases, with 6 bases between them. This CDR3 region has 13 residues. The V gene's germline CDR1 is SQVTM and CDR2 ANQGSEA. CDR3 nucleotide sequence: TGCAGCGTTGAAGCCAGGTACACCGGGGAGCTGTTTTTT. Its protein is CSVEARYTGELFF.

This clonotype has only a few counts. J is TRBJ1-5 and V is TRBV2, with D perhaps matching TRBD1 (5 bases). Germline values: CDR1 SNHLY, CDR2 FYNNEI. Deletions cut 6 bases from V and 3 bases from J, with 12 bases between. The CDR3 runs 14 residues. The CDR3 reads CASRPTGDNQPQHF. CDR3 sequence (DNA): TGTGCCAGCAGGCCGACGGGGGACAATCAGCCCCAGCATTTT.

This rearrangement joins TRBV7-8 to TRBJ2-1; D is perhaps TRBD1 (5 bases). Trimming left V 2 bases short and J 9 bases short, with 23 bases between. The CDR3 runs 17 residues. Germline V gene lookup returns CDR1 SGHVS and CDR2 FQNEAQ. As DNA, the CDR3 is TGTGCCAGCAGCTTACTCGCCGTTCCGGTCAGAGACAGTGAGCAGTTCTTC. Its protein product is CASSLLAVPVRDSEQFF.

There are a few counts of this clonotype. The chain recombines TRBV11-1 with TRBJ2-2, with TRBD2 matching 15 bases. The junction had 7 bases not matched to a gene; V was cut back by 3 bases and J by 5 bases. The CDR3 is made up of 18 amino acids. Germline V gene lookup returns CDR1 SGHAT and CDR2 FQDESV (reference sequence). The CDR3 sequence is CASSFRGLAGGETGELFF. DNA for the CDR3: TGTGCCAGCAGCTTTCGGGGACTAGCGGGAGGCGAAACCGGGGAGCTGTTTTTT.

The table lists this clonotype with a few counts. CDR3: CASSLTATRTGPEAFF. The CDR3 region has the DNA TGCGCCAGCAGCTTGACGGCCACAAGGACGGGACCTGAAGCTTTCTTT. The V gene is TRBV5-1, the J gene TRBJ1-1, with a possible D match to TRBD1 (5 bases). V was pared by 1 base and J by 6 bases, with 19 bases between. Germline V CDR1 and CDR2: SGHRS, YFSETQ. This CDR3 spans 16 amino acids.

This clonotype occurred a few times. V is TRBV5-1 and J is TRBJ2-1; D is perhaps TRBD1 or TRBD2 (6 bases each). The CDR3 loop spans 17 amino acids. The V and J ends lost 4 bases and 4 bases respectively, with 21 bases between them. Germline lookup yields CDR1 SGHRS and CDR2 YFSETQ. The CDR3 protein is CASSARIAEGVYNEQFF. The CDR3 DNA reads as TGCGCCAGCAGCGCACGTATAGCGGAGGGGGTTTACAATGAGCAGTTCTTC.

The V and J genes are TRBV5-1 and TRBJ2-1; D call uncertain. Trimming took off 1 base at V and 8 bases at J, with 7 bases between the two ends. Germline CDR1 reads SGHRS; CDR2 reads YFSETQ. The CDR3 totals 12 residues. The CDR3 DNA is TGCGCCAGCAGCTTGAACGCGCATGAGCAGTTCTTC. It yields the protein CASSLNAHEQFF.

The chain recombines TRBV10-3 with TRBJ2-7; tentative D call: TRBD1 (8 bases). The CDR3 sequence is 13 residues long. Germline CDR1 reads ENHRY; CDR2 reads SYGVKD. V was clipped by 10 bases and J by 6 bases, with 19 bases between them. The CDR3 bases are TGTGCCAAATCGGACAGGGAGGGTGCCGAGCAGTACTTC. This encodes CAKSDREGAEQYF.

The chain combines TRBV25-1 with TRBJ2-1; D gene uncertain. The V end lost 1 base, the J end lost 6 bases, and 4 bases lay between the germline ends. The germline V gene encodes CDR1 MGHDK and CDR2 SYGVNS. The CDR3 consists of 12 residues. CDR3 in amino acids: CASSEWVNEQFF. CDR3 nucleotides: TGTGCCAGCAGTGAATGGGTCAATGAGCAGTTCTTC.

The rearrangement links TRBV12-3 or TRBV12-4 to TRBJ1-5; no clear D gene. Deletions cut 1 base from V and 2 bases from J, with 9 bases between. The CDR3 extends over 15 amino acids. The CDR3 DNA reads TGTGCCAGCAGTTTAGGGGGTCGGGGCAATCAGCCCCAGCATTTT. Protein product: CASSLGGRGNQPQHF.

The table lists this clonotype with a few counts. This chain joins TRBV5-4 and TRBJ1-4; D is uncertain. Trimming pared 8 bases from V and 0 bases from J, leaving 11 bases between. Germline V gene data show CDR1 as SGHNT and CDR2 as YYREEE (reference sequence). This CDR3 comprises 14 residues. CDR3 nucleotides: TGTGCCAGTGCTAAGGCCGCAACTAATGAAAAACTGTTTTTT. It encodes CASAKAATNEKLFF.

This sequence joins TRBV20-1 and TRBJ2-2; 9 bases fit TRBD1. Losses at the gene ends were 2 bases for V and 0 bases for J; bases not matched to a gene: 4. This CDR3 comprises 16 residues. CDR1 and CDR2 from the germline V gene are DFQATT and SNEGSKA (reference sequence). The CDR3 nucleotides are TGCAGTGCTAGATCCGACAGGGGGGCGAACACCGGGGAGCTGTTTTTT. This translates into CSARSDRGANTGELFF.

This clonotype was detected a few times. This chain joins TRBV3-1 and TRBJ1-4; tentatively, D is TRBD1 (5 bases). V was cut by 0 bases and J by 8 bases, with 13 bases left in between. The CDR3 has 15 amino acids. CDR1 LGHDT and CDR2 YNNKEL come from the germline V gene (reference sequence). CDR3: CASSQDGSGDEKLFF. The CDR3 coding sequence is TGTGCCAGCAGCCAAGATGGTTCCGGGGACGAAAAACTGTTTTTT.

The CDR3 nucleotides read TGCGCCAGCAGCCCGGCCGTGGGAGTATTCGAAGAGACCCAGTACTTC. Its protein product is CASSPAVGVFEETQYF. The V and J genes are TRBV5-1 and TRBJ2-5; possible D gene TRBD2, 5 bases. Trimming pared 4 bases from V and 3 bases from J, leaving 19 bases between. Per germline, CDR1 SGHRS and CDR2 YFSETQ. This CDR3 comprises 16 residues.

This chain joins TRBV5-1 and TRBJ2-4, with D perhaps TRBD2 (6 bases). CDR3 length equals 14 residues. V was cut by 0 bases and J by 6 bases, with 10 bases left in between. In germline, CDR1 is SGHRS, CDR2 YFSETQ. CDR3 sequence: CASSLGGSGNIQYF. The CDR3 region has the DNA TGCGCCAGCAGCTTGGGGGGTAGCGGAAACATTCAGTACTTC.

There are a few counts of this clonotype. This sequence joins TRBV29-1 and TRBJ2-3; no clear D gene. Trimming cost V 4 bases and J 3 bases, with 11 bases left between them. Germline CDR1 and CDR2: SQVTM and ANQGSEA. The CDR3 spans 13 residues. CDR3 bases: TGCAGCGTTGGTCGCCTTATAACAGATACGCAGTATTTT. Its protein is CSVGRLITDTQYF.

The chain employs TRBV25-1 and TRBJ2-5; 11 bases align to TRBD1. Germline V gene data show CDR1 as MGHDK and CDR2 as SYGVNS. CDR3 length: 17 residues. V dropped 4 bases and J dropped 1; count of bases not matched to a gene: 8. As DNA, the CDR3 is TGTGCCAGCAGTGCGATACGGACAGGGGGCATCCAAGAGACCCAGTACTTC. Protein: CASSAIRTGGIQETQYF.

V and J are TRBV5-1 and TRBJ2-1; 9 bases fit TRBD2. The V gene end was trimmed by 4 bases and the J gene end by 5 bases; junction bases not matched to a gene: 7. This CDR3 is built from 15 residues. The V gene's germline CDR1 is SGHRS and CDR2 YFSETQ. This CDR3 reads CASSAYSGSDNEQFF. In DNA form, the CDR3 reads TGCGCCAGCAGCGCCTATAGCGGGAGTGACAATGAGCAGTTCTTC.

The genes are TRBV20-1 and TRBJ2-7, with TRBD2 identical over 8 bases. After removal of 5 bases from V and 6 bases from J, the junction contained 12 bases not matched to a gene. Germline CDR1 reads DFQATT; CDR2 reads SNEGSKA (reference sequence). The CDR3 consists of 14 residues. The CDR3: CSAATSGGTSEQYF. DNA of the CDR3: TGCAGTGCTGCAACTAGCGGAGGTACCTCCGAGCAGTACTTC.

The chain employs TRBV5-1 and TRBJ2-1; no clear D. CDR1 SGHRS and CDR2 YFSETQ come from the germline V gene. The CDR3 is 11 amino acids. Trimming removed 2 bases from V and 8 bases from J, with 5 bases in between. Here the CDR3 DNA reads TGCGCCAGCAGCTTTGCCCATGAGCAGTTCTTC. Translated: CASSFAHEQFF.

This clonotype was seen a handful of times. J is TRBJ2-2 and V is TRBV25-1; D is possibly TRBD1 (6 bases). Germline V gene data show CDR1 as MGHDK and CDR2 as SYGVNS. CDR3 length: 14 residues. Trimming removed 6 bases at V and 3 bases at J, with 11 bases between. The CDR3 sequence: CASRLQGDTGELFF. The CDR3 DNA reads as TGTGCCAGCAGACTACAGGGAGACACCGGGGAGCTGTTTTTT.

This clonotype was counted only a few times. The chain joins TRBV20-1 to TRBJ2-7; 12 nucleotides line up with TRBD2. This CDR3 contains 15 residues. The J segment lost 2 bases and the V segment lost 4 bases, leaving 6 bases of the junction unmatched. In germline, CDR1 is DFQATT, CDR2 SNEGSKA (reference sequence). CDR3 DNA: TGCAGTGCTACACGACTAGCGGGAGCCACCTACGAGCAGTACTTC. This encodes CSATRLAGATYEQYF.

The J gene is TRBJ2-2, the V gene TRBV28; D not certain. CDR3 size: 15 residues. Germline lookup yields CDR1 MDHEN and CDR2 SYDVKM. Between the trimmed V and J ends, which lost 6 bases and 5 bases, there was a span of 16 bases. CDR3 loop: CASSQLKRDTGELFF. The CDR3 nucleotides read TGTGCCAGCAGCCAATTAAAAAGGGATACCGGGGAGCTGTTTTTT.

This clonotype was observed a few times. The junction differs from germline at one of its ends, possibly a read error. The chain carries TRBV5-1 and TRBJ2-1, with 7 bases aligning to TRBD1. The CDR3 is 15 residues long. Per germline, CDR1 SGHRS and CDR2 YFSETQ. The CDR3 DNA reads as TGCGCCAGCAGATTGGCCCTGGACAGGTCGAATGAGCAGTTCTTC. This sequence encodes CASRLALDRSNEQFF.